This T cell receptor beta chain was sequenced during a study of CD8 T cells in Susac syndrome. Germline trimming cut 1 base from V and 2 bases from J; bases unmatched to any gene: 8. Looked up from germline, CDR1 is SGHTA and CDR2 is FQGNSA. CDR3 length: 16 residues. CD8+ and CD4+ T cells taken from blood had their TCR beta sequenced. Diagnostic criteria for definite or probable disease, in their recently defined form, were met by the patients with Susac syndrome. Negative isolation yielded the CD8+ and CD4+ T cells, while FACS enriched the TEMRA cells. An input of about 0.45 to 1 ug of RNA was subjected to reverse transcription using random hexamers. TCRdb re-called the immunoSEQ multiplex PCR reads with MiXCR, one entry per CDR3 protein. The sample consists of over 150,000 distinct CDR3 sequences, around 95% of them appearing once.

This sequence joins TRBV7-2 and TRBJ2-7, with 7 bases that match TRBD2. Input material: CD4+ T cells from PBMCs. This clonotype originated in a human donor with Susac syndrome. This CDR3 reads CASSLDLRDYAYEQYF. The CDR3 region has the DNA TGTGCCAGCAGCTTAGATTTGCGGGACTATGCCTACGAGCAGTACTTC.